This passage covers 31 T cell receptor beta chains from one sample sequenced in a study of blood T cell repertoires in COVID-19. Some clones are missing from TCRdb's copy, which holds only in-frame ones; the method was immunoSEQ multiplex PCR. The table shows approximately 190,000 clones, with about 85% occurring only once. The sample consisted of PBMCs or T cells enriched from blood (not recorded which). The receptor source for this set is a woman aged 40 to 50 in a cohort exposed to, infected with or recovered from COVID-19 (not recorded which).

The chain combines TRBV11-3 with TRBJ1-1; D uncertain. Deletions cut 7 bases from V and 4 bases from J, with 16 bases between. The germline V gene has CDR1 SGHNT and CDR2 YENEEA. CDR3 length: 14 residues. CDR3 sequence (DNA): TGTGCCAGCAAACTAATCCCGGGTAGCACTGAAGCTTTCTTT. Encoded protein: CASKLIPGSTEAFF.

The chain combines TRBV30 with TRBJ1-2, with a weak D call TRBD1 (6 bases). Trimming took 2 bases from V and 2 from J, leaving 9 bases between them. This CDR3 comprises 13 residues. Per germline, CDR1 GTSNPN and CDR2 SVGIG (reference sequence). CDR3 nucleotides: TGTGCCTGGAGTCTAACAGGGAACTATGGCTACACCTTC. Protein: CAWSLTGNYGYTF.

The chain uses TRBV27 and TRBJ2-1; perhaps TRBD1 as D (5 bases). V was cut by 5 bases and J by 7 bases, with 15 bases left in between. Germline V CDR1 and CDR2: MNHEY, SMNVEV (reference sequence). The CDR3 length is 14 residues. The CDR3 DNA reads as TGTGCCAGCAGTGCCGGACATCCTTGGAATGAGCAGTTCTTC. Its protein is CASSAGHPWNEQFF.

J is TRBJ1-2 and V is TRBV5-1; D call uncertain. V was trimmed by 0 bases and J by 2 bases, leaving 11 bases between them. The CDR3 runs 15 residues. Germline CDR1 SGHRS, CDR2 YFSETQ. Here the CDR3 DNA reads TGCGCCAGCAGCTTGGAAACAGCCAACAACTATGGCTACACCTTC. It translates to CASSLETANNYGYTF. Filled out from reference TRBV5-1 and TRBJ1-2, the complete variable domain reads KAGVTQTPRYLIKTRGQQVTLSCSPISGHRSVSWYQQTPGQGLQFLFEYFSETQRNKGNFPGRFSGRQFSNSRSEMNVSTLELGDSALYLCASSLETANNYGYTFGSGTRLTVV.

The V and J genes are TRBV19 and TRBJ2-2, with 13 positions matching TRBD2. Trimming took 4 bases from V and 1 from J; bases not matched to a gene: 6. The germline V gene has CDR1 LNHDA and CDR2 SQIVND (reference sequence). CDR3 length equals 18 residues. CDR3 amino acids: CASSTPRTSGRNTGELFF. CDR3 nucleotide sequence: TGTGCCAGTAGTACACCACGGACTAGCGGGAGGAACACCGGGGAGCTGTTTTTT.

This sequence joins TRBV19 and TRBJ1-2; D is perhaps TRBD1 (6 bases). Deletions cut 6 bases from V and 6 bases from J, with 11 bases between. The V gene's germline CDR1 is LNHDA and CDR2 SQIVND (reference sequence). The length of the CDR3 is 12 residues. The DNA of the CDR3 is TGTGCCAGTAGCCGGCGACAGGATGGCTACACCTTC. This sequence encodes CASSRRQDGYTF.

This clone was picked up one time. The chain links TRBV7-9 to TRBJ1-2, with 9 bases that match TRBD1. CDR3 size: 15 residues. V shed 5 bases, J shed 8 bases, and the junction held 12 bases outside the gene matches. Germline values: CDR1 SEHNR, CDR2 FQNEAQ (reference sequence). The CDR3 protein is CASSDYPGTGKGYTF. CDR3 nucleotide sequence: TGTGCCAGCAGCGACTACCCCGGGACAGGGAAGGGCTACACCTTC.

V and J are TRBV29-1 and TRBJ1-1; 11 bases line up with TRBD1. This CDR3 has 15 residues. Trimming took 7 bases from V and 8 from J; bases not matched to a gene: 15. In germline, CDR1 is SQVTM, CDR2 ANQGSEA. The CDR3 nucleotides read TGCAGCGGGTCGTTGAGGACAGGGGGCGAAGGGGAAGCTTTCTTT. Protein: CSGSLRTGGEGEAFF.

This sequence joins TRBV19 and TRBJ2-5; 10 bases fit TRBD1. Germline loops: CDR1 LNHDA, CDR2 SQIVND (reference sequence). V shed 5 bases, J shed 2 bases, and the junction held 5 bases outside the gene matches. This CDR3 region has 15 residues. CDR3 nucleotides: TGTGCCAGTAGTGCCTGGACAGGGGGGCAAGAGACCCAGTACTTC. This encodes CASSAWTGGQETQYF.

The chain combines TRBV3-1 (or the pseudogene TRBV3-2) with TRBJ2-5; 7 bases fit TRBD1. This CDR3 has 19 amino acids. V was pared by 0 bases and J by 1 base, with 14 bases of the junction left unmatched. Per germline, CDR1 LGHDT and CDR2 YNNKEL (reference sequence). The CDR3 sequence: CASSQDQGETATFQETQYF. The CDR3 DNA is TGTGCCAGCAGCCAAGATCAGGGGGAAACAGCGACTTTCCAAGAGACCCAGTACTTC.

The rearrangement uses TRBV29-1 and TRBJ1-1; D is undetermined. V gave up 4 bases and J gave up 1 base, with 7 bases separating them. The CDR3 has 12 amino acids. Per germline, CDR1 SQVTM and CDR2 ANQGSEA. The CDR3 is CSVAAGNTEAFF. CDR3 coding DNA: TGCAGCGTTGCAGCAGGGAACACTGAAGCTTTCTTT.

J is TRBJ2-5 and V is TRBV3-1 (or the pseudogene TRBV3-2); D perhaps matches TRBD1 (6 bases). The CDR3 is 20 residues long. The germline V and J ends were trimmed by 1 base and 0 bases, with 24 bases remaining between them. Germline CDR1 and CDR2: LGHDT and YNNKEL (reference sequence). The CDR3: CASSQVGTGRVPTDQETQYF. Here the CDR3 DNA reads TGTGCCAGCAGCCAAGTGGGAACAGGGAGAGTCCCCACCGACCAAGAGACCCAGTACTTC.

This clone was picked up one time. The genes are TRBV19 and TRBJ2-1; 8 bases align to TRBD2. Looked up from germline, CDR1 is LNHDA and CDR2 is SQIVND (reference sequence). Trimming at V came to 11 bases and at J to 0 bases, leaving 6 bases not matched to a gene. CDR3 size: 14 residues. CDR3 coding DNA: TGTGCCGCGAGCGGGGGAAGCTCCTACAATGAGCAGTTCTTC. It translates to CAASGGSSYNEQFF. Full variable domain (rest looked up from reference TRBV19 and TRBJ2-1): DGGITQSPKYLFRKEGQNVTLSCEQNLNHDAMYWYRQDPGQGLRLIYYSQIVNDFQKGDIAEGYSVSREKKESFPLTVTSAQKNPTAFYLCAASGGSSYNEQFFGPGTRLTVL.

This clone was counted between two and nine times. This chain connects TRBV12-3 or TRBV12-4 to TRBJ2-2, with D perhaps TRBD2 (7 bases). The CDR3 runs 12 residues. The V gene lost 11 bases and the J gene lost 5 bases, with 12 bases spanning the gap. The CDR3 nucleotides are TGTGCCTGGGGGGGCCGTACCGGGGAGCTGTTTTTT. Translating it yields CAWGGRTGELFF.

This rearrangement joins TRBV19 to TRBJ1-2, with a weak D call TRBD1 (6 bases). This CDR3 has 14 residues. The V gene lost 6 bases and the J gene lost 6 bases, with 17 bases spanning the gap. Germline CDR1 is LNHDA and CDR2 is SQIVND (reference sequence). This CDR3 is CASRNEQGRNGYTF. CDR3 nucleotides: TGTGCCAGTAGAAATGAACAGGGACGAAATGGCTACACCTTC.

This clone was picked up one time. This chain connects TRBV7-9 to TRBJ2-3; a weak D match, TRBD1 (6 bases). The V and J ends lost 5 bases and 1 base respectively, with 19 bases between them. This CDR3 region has 17 residues. Germline CDR1 and CDR2: SEHNR and FQNEAQ (reference sequence). Here the CDR3 reads CASSPEGQTGRTDTQYF. The CDR3, as DNA: TGTGCCAGCAGCCCCGAGGGGCAGACAGGACGCACAGATACGCAGTATTTT.

CDR3 nucleotides: TGTGCCAGCAGCTTAGTATCGGCAGGGTGGGATTGGAGTCAGCCCCAGCATTTT. Protein product: CASSLVSAGWDWSQPQHF. The chain couples TRBV7-9 to TRBJ1-5, with D possibly being TRBD1 (5 bases). Trimming took off 1 base at V and 6 bases at J, with 22 bases between the two ends. The CDR3 has 18 amino acids. Germline V gene lookup returns CDR1 SEHNR and CDR2 FQNEAQ (reference sequence).

The V gene is TRBV29-1, the J gene TRBJ2-1; 8 bases match TRBD2. Germline trimming cut 3 bases from V and 8 bases from J; bases unmatched to any gene: 15. Germline CDR1 SQVTM, CDR2 ANQGSEA. CDR3 length equals 16 residues. The CDR3 region has the DNA TGCAGCGTTGAGGGGTTATCGAGCGGGAGTACCGATGAGCAGTTCTTC. The encoded protein is CSVEGLSSGSTDEQFF.

The V and J genes are TRBV29-1 and TRBJ1-2, with a tentative D call TRBD1 (5 bases). Looked up from germline, CDR1 is SQVTM and CDR2 is ANQGSEA. This CDR3 is 12 amino acids long. The germline V and J ends were trimmed by 4 bases and 4 bases, with 10 bases remaining between them. The CDR3 sequence is CSVGGGSYGYTF. The DNA of the CDR3 is TGCAGCGTTGGCGGGGGATCCTATGGCTACACCTTC.

The chain uses TRBV2 and TRBJ2-6; D ambiguous. CDR1 is SNHLY and CDR2 is FYNNEI in the germline V gene. The CDR3 runs to 17 residues. Deletions cut 6 bases from V and 0 bases from J, with 15 bases between. CDR3 in amino acids: CASRLRPASSGANVLTF. In DNA, the CDR3 is TGTGCCAGCAGACTAAGGCCCGCAAGCTCTGGGGCCAACGTCCTGACTTTC.

The chain couples TRBV30 to TRBJ2-7, with TRBD2 matching over 8 bases. The V segment lost 2 bases and the J segment 9 bases; nucleotides outside the gene matches: 15. Germline CDR1 and CDR2: GTSNPN and SVGIG (reference sequence). The CDR3 is 15 amino acids. The CDR3 DNA reads as TGTGCCTGGAGTTTCTATTCTGGACTAGCCGGGGGGCAGTACTTC. Translation: CAWSFYSGLAGGQYF.

The chain recombines TRBV5-1 with TRBJ2-1, with TRBD2 identical over 9 bases. CDR3 length: 16 residues. Germline CDR1 and CDR2: SGHRS and YFSETQ. Trimming took 4 bases from V and 4 from J; bases not matched to a gene: 9. This CDR3 is CASSPTGAGGYNEQFF. The CDR3 coding sequence is TGCGCCAGCAGCCCAACGGGAGCGGGGGGTTACAATGAGCAGTTCTTC. Supplemented by reference TRBV5-1 and TRBJ2-1, the full variable domain reads KAGVTQTPRYLIKTRGQQVTLSCSPISGHRSVSWYQQTPGQGLQFLFEYFSETQRNKGNFPGRFSGRQFSNSRSEMNVSTLELGDSALYLCASSPTGAGGYNEQFFGPGTRLTVL.

The chain uses TRBV7-9 and TRBJ1-4; D not resolved. This CDR3 region has 16 residues. Per germline, CDR1 SEHNR and CDR2 FQNEAQ (reference sequence). With 0 bases removed from V and 0 bases from J, the gap between germline ends came to 8 bases. This CDR3 reads CASSLAHQATNEKLFF. The CDR3 DNA reads TGTGCCAGCAGCTTAGCGCACCAGGCAACTAATGAAAAACTGTTTTTT.

The J gene is TRBJ2-2, the V gene TRBV2, with 8 bases matching TRBD1. The CDR3 covers 15 residues. The J segment lost 6 bases and the V segment lost 6 bases, leaving 9 bases of the junction unmatched. Germline CDR1 reads SNHLY; CDR2 reads FYNNEI. In DNA, the CDR3 is TGTGCCAGCAGCGTCACGGACAGGGCCCCCGGGGAGCTGTTTTTT. This gives the protein CASSVTDRAPGELFF.

Turning to this clone: Relative to the germline gene, one junction end is altered; a read error may explain this. The chain uses TRBV20-1 and TRBJ1-6, with 10 bases that match TRBD1. Germline lookup yields CDR1 DFQATT and CDR2 SNEGSKA (reference sequence). The length of the CDR3 is 11 residues. In DNA form, the CDR3 reads TGCAGTGCTAGAAGGGGGGACAGGGGACTCTTT. It translates to CSARRGDRGLF.

V gene TRBV5-8 combines with J gene TRBJ1-6; D remains unclear. The CDR3 has 14 residues. Germline CDR1 and CDR2: SGHTS and YDEGEE. Trimming removed 2 bases from V and 8 bases from J, with 11 bases in between. CDR3 residues: CASSFDGSHSPLHF. CDR3 sequence (DNA): TGTGCCAGCAGCTTCGATGGGAGCCATTCACCCCTCCACTTT. The full variable domain, in which reference TRBV5-8 and TRBJ1-6 provide the parts outside the CDR3, is EAGVTQSPTHLIKTRGQQATLRCSPISGHTSVYWYQQALGLGLQFLLWYDEGEERNRGNFPPRFSGRQFPNYSSELNVNALELEDSALYLCASSFDGSHSPLHFGNGTRLTVT.

The chain carries TRBV4-2 and TRBJ1-6; 11 nucleotides align to TRBD1. The CDR3 is made up of 15 amino acids. Germline CDR1 is LGHNA and CDR2 is YNFKEQ. The ends lost 6 bases at V and 7 bases at J; junction bases unmatched: 5. The DNA of the CDR3 is TGTGCCAGCAGATACAGGGACAGGGGGAATTCACCCCTCCACTTT. It yields the protein CASRYRDRGNSPLHF.

The chain is built from TRBV7-9 and TRBJ2-5, with a possible D match to TRBD2 (6 bases). Germline V gives CDR1 SEHNR, CDR2 FQNEAQ (reference sequence). Trimming cost V 1 base and J 2 bases, with 8 bases left between them. The length of the CDR3 is 14 residues. The CDR3 coding sequence is TGTGCCAGCAGCTTAGGCGCGGGACAAGAGACCCAGTACTTC. Translated: CASSLGAGQETQYF. Combining the CDR3 with reference TRBV7-9 and TRBJ2-5 gives the whole variable domain DTGVSQNPRHKITKRGQNVTFRCDPISEHNRLYWYRQTLGQGPEFLTYFQNEAQLEKSRLLSDRFSAERPKGSFSTLEIQRTEQGDSAMYLCASSLGAGQETQYFGPGTRLLVL.

V is TRBV11-2 and J is TRBJ2-2; no clear D. This CDR3 comprises 14 residues. CDR1 is SGHAT and CDR2 is FQNNGV in the germline V gene. The V end lost 3 bases, the J end lost 2 bases, and 7 bases lay between the germline ends. The CDR3 sequence is CASSFVLNTGELFF. CDR3 bases: TGTGCCAGCAGCTTCGTTTTAAACACCGGGGAGCTGTTTTTT.

The chain is built from TRBV4-1 and TRBJ2-5, with D perhaps matching TRBD1 (6 bases). Trimming removed 2 bases from V and 0 bases from J, with 16 bases in between. Germline CDR1 MGHRA, CDR2 YSYEKL. The CDR3 consists of 17 residues. CDR3 DNA sequence: TGCGCCAGCAGCCAACAACCGAGGGGGAGTAACCAAGAGACCCAGTACTTC. Residues: CASSQQPRGSNQETQYF.

V is TRBV10-3 and J is TRBJ1-6; 7 bases match TRBD1. Germline V gene lookup returns CDR1 ENHRY and CDR2 SYGVKD. J was trimmed by 6 bases and V by 3 bases; bases with no gene match: 5. CDR3 size: 15 residues. This chain's CDR3 is CAISEHGTANSPLHF. The DNA of the CDR3 is TGTGCCATCAGTGAACACGGGACAGCTAATTCACCCCTCCACTTT.